The entry below gives a single T cell receptor beta chain sequence along with its context. Its antigen remains unidentified. The data derive from a study of T cell responses to AZD1222 COVID-19 vaccine. Clones were sequenced by immunoSEQ multiplex PCR, and TCRdb holds only the in-frame ones, with some missing. In all, the sample yields under 150,000 clones. Trimming removed 0 bases from V and 8 bases from J, with 7 bases in between. The CDR3 runs 11 residues. The germline V gene has CDR1 DFQATT and CDR2 SNEGSKA (reference sequence). General observations from the study: Close to half of all spike-specific TCRs reportedly target regions of the variants that are unmutated.

Material: peripheral blood. The TCR sequence derives from an adult in good health. The chain employs TRBV20-1 and TRBJ1-2; unclear D gene. The CDR3 loop is CSARDSEGYTF. The DNA of the CDR3 is TGCAGTGCTAGAGATTCCGAGGGCTACACCTTC.